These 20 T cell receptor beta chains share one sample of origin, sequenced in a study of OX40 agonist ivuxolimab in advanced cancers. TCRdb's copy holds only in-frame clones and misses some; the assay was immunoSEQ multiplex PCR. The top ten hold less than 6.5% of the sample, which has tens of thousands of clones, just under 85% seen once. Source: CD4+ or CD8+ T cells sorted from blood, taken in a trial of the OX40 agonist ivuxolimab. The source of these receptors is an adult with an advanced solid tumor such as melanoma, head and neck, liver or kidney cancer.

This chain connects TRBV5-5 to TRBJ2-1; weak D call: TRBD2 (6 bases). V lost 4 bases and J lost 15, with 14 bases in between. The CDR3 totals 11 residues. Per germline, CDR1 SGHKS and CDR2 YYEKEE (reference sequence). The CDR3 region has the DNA TGTGCCAGCAGCCCTGGGACTTTGTGGTTCTTC. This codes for CASSPGTLWFF. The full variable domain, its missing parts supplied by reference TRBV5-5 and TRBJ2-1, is DAGVTQSPTHLIKTRGQQVTLRCSPISGHKSVSWYQQVLGQGPQFIFQYYEKEERGRGNFPDRFSARQFPNYSSELNVNALLLGDSALYLCASSPGTLWFFGPGTRLTVL.

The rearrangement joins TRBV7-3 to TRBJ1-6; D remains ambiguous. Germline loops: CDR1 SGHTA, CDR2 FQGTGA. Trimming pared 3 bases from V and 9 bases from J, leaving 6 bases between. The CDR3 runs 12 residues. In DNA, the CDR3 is TGTGCCAGCAGCTTTGGAGGTTCACCCCTCCACTTT. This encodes CASSFGGSPLHF.

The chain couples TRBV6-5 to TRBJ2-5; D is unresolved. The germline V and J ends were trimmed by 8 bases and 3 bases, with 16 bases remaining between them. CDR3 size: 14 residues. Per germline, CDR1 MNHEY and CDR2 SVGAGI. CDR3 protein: CASGPGWGKETQYF. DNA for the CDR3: TGTGCCAGCGGCCCTGGCTGGGGAAAAGAGACCCAGTACTTC.

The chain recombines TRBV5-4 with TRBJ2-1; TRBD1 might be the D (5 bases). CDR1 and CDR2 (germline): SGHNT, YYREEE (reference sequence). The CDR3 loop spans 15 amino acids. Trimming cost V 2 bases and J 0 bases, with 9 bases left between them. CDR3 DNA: TGTGCCAGCAGCTTTGACAGTTACTCCTACAATGAGCAGTTCTTC. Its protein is CASSFDSYSYNEQFF.

For the CDR3, the DNA is TGTGCCAGCAGCCAAGATCCTAGAGGTGAAGCTTTCTTT. It translates to CASSQDPRGEAFF. The chain uses TRBV14 and TRBJ1-1; no clear D. The CDR3 is 13 residues long. The ends were cut back, 0 bases at V and 7 bases at J, with 9 bases in the middle. Germline CDR1 is SGHDN and CDR2 is FVKESK.

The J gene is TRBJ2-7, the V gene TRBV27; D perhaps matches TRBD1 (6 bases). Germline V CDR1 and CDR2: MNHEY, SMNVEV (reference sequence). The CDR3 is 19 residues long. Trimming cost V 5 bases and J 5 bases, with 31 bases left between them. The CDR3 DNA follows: TGTGCCAGCAGTCTGGATTATTCGAATGGGGGCGTTACCATGAACGAGCAGTACGTC. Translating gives CASSLDYSNGGVTMNEQYV.

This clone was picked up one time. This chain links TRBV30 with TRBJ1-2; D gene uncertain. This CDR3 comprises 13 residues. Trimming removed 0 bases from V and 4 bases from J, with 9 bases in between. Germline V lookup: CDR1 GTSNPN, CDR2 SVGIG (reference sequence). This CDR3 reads CAWSVQKRYGYTF. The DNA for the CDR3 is TGTGCCTGGAGTGTACAGAAACGCTATGGCTACACCTTC. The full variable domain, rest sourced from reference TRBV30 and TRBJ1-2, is SQTIHQWPATLVQPVGSPLSLECTVEGTSNPNLYWYRQAAGRGLQLLFYSVGIGQISSEVPQNLSASRPQDRQFILSSKKLLLSDSGFYLCAWSVQKRYGYTFGSGTRLTVV.

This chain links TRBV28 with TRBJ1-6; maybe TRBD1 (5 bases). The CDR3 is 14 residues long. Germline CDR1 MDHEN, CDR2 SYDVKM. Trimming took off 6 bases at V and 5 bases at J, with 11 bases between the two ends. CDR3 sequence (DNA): TGTGCCAGCAGAAGGGGACGGGATAATTCACCCCTCCACTTT. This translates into CASRRGRDNSPLHF.

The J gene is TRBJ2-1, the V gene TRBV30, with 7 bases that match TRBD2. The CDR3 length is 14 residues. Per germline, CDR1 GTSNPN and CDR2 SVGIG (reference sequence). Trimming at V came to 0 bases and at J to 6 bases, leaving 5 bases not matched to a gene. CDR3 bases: TGTGCCTGGAGTGTGGGAGGGACCTTCAATGAGCAGTTCTTC. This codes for CAWSVGGTFNEQFF.

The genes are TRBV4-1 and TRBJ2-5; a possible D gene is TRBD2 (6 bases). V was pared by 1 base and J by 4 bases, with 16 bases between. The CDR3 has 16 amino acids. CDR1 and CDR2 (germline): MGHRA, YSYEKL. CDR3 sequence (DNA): TGCGCCAGCAGCCAAGTTCAGCCGGGACTGGGAGAGACCCAGTACTTC. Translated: CASSQVQPGLGETQYF.

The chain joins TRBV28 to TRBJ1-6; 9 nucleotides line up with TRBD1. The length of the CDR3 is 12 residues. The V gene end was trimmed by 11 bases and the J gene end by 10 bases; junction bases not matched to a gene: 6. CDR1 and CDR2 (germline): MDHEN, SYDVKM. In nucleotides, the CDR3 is TGTGCCGCCCGACAGGGGGGATCACCCCTCCACTTT. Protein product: CAARQGGSPLHF.

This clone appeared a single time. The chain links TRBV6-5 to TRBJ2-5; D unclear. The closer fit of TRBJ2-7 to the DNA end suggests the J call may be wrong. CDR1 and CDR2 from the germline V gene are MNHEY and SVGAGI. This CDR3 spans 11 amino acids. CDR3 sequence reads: CASGLGYEQYF. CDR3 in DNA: TGTGCCAGCGGGTTAGGGTACGAGCAGTACTTC.

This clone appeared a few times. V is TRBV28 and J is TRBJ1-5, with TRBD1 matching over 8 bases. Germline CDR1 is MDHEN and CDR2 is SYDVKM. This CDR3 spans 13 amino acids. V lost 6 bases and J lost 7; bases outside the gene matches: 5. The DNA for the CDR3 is TGTGCCAGCAGACAGGGGGGGGACCAGCCCCAGCATTTT. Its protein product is CASRQGGDQPQHF.

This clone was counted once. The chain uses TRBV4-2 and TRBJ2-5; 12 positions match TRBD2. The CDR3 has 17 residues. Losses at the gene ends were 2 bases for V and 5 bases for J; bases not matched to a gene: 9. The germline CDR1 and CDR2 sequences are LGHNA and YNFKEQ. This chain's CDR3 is CASSQFLFGTSGETQYF. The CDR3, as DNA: TGTGCCAGCAGCCAATTTCTGTTCGGGACTAGCGGGGAGACCCAGTACTTC.

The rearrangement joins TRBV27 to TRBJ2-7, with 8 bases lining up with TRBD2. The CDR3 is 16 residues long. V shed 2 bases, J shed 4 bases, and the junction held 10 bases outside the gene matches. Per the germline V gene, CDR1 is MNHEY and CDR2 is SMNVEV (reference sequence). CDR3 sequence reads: CASSLPTGRADYEQYF. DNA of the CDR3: TGTGCCAGCAGTTTACCCACCGGGAGGGCGGATTACGAGCAGTACTTC.

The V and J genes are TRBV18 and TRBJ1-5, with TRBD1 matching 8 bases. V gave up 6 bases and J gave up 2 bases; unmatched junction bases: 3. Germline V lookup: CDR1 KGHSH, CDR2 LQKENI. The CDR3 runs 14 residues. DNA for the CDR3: TGTGCCAGCTCGCCGGGACAGGGCAATCAGCCCCAGCATTTT. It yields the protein CASSPGQGNQPQHF. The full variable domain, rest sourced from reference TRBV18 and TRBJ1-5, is NAGVMQNPRHLVRRRGQEARLRCSPMKGHSHVYWYRQLPEEGLKFMVYLQKENIIDESGMPKERFSAEFPKEGPSILRIQQVVRGDSAAYFCASSPGQGNQPQHFGDGTRLSIL.

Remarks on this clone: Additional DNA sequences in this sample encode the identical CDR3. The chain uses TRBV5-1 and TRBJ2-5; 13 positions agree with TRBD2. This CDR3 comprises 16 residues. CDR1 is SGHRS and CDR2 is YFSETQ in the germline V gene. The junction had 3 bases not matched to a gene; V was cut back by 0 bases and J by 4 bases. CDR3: CASSLGLAGGGETQYF. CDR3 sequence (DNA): TGCGCCAGCAGCTTGGGACTAGCGGGAGGCGGAGAGACCCAGTACTTC.

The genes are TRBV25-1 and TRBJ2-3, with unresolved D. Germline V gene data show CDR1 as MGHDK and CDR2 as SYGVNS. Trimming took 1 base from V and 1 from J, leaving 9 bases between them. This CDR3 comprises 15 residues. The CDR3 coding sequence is TGTGCCAGCAGTGAATTTGGCATGGGCACAGATACGCAGTATTTT. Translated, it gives CASSEFGMGTDTQYF.

This CDR3 reads CASILGTSGYNEQFF. The CDR3 DNA reads as TGCGCCAGCATTCTGGGAACTAGCGGCTACAATGAGCAGTTCTTC. This sequence joins TRBV5-1 and TRBJ2-1, with 8 bases identical to TRBD2. The CDR3 contains 15 residues. CDR1 SGHRS and CDR2 YFSETQ come from the germline V gene. The V segment lost 6 bases and the J segment 3 bases; nucleotides outside the gene matches: 8.

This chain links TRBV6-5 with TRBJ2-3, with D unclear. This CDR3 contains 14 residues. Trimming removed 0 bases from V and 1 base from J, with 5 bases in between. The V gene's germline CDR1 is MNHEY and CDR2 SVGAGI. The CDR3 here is CASSYSPGTDTQYF. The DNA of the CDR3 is TGTGCCAGCAGTTACTCCCCGGGCACAGATACGCAGTATTTT.